This T cell receptor (beta chain) was recovered during a study of CD8+ T cells in alopecia areata. Study-level information: Each of the treated patients was given oral tofacitinib, 5 to 10 mg twice daily, for moderate-to-severe alopecia areata. Findings and caveats of the study: Sequences from scalp samples also cover resident alphabeta T cells of normal skin.

As for this clone: Its matching antigen is unknown. One end of the junction is discordant with germline, which a read error may explain.

Extraction and reverse transcription of RNA yielded cDNA as the sequencing template. The table came from immunoSEQ multiplex PCR; TCRdb's copy has only in-frame clones and leaves some out. The sample shows roughly 250,000 clones, roughly two thirds of them seen only once. It was from alopecia areata patients that lesional scalp punch biopsies and peripheral blood were collected. T lymphocytes (CD4+ and CD8+) were sorted from PBMCs. The CDR3 sequence is 12 residues long. CDR1 and CDR2 (germline): SGHRS, YFSETQ. The genes are TRBV5-1 and TRBJ2-7, with TRBD1 matching 8 bases. This clonotype originated in a human donor with alopecia areata. Here the sequenced sample was CD4+ T cells sorted from blood, taken at week 0. The CDR3 nucleotides read TGCGCCAGCAGCCATGGACAGGGAGAAGTAGCCTTC. Its translation: CASSHGQGEVAF.